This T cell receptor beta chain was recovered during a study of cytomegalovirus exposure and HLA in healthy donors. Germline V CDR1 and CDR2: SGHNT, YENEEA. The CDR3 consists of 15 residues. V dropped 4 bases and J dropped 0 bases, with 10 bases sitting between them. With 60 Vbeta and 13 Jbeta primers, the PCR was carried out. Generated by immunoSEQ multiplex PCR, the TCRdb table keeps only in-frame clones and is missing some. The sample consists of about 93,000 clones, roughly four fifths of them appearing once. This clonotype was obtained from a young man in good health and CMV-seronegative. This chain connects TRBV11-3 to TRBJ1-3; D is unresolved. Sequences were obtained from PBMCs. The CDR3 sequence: CASSSRLGSGNTIYF. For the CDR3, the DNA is TGTGCCAGCAGCTCCAGACTGGGCTCTGGAAACACCATATATTTT.